These 13 T cell receptor beta chains share one sample of origin, sequenced in a study of blood T cells in healthy people across ages. Combining a sample-barcoded 5' primer with a J-beta primer mix, a second PCR ran for roughly 6 to 12 cycles. Each CDR3 protein is one row after TCRdb ran MiXCR on the 5' RACE reads. The table has 550,000 to 600,000 distinct CDR3 sequences, around 50% seen once. Sequencing input: blood. All receptors derive from a man aged 80 or over in good health.

The V gene is TRBV4-3, the J gene TRBJ2-3; D assignment may be TRBD1 or TRBD2 (5 bases each). CDR1 and CDR2 from the germline V gene are LGHNA and YSLEER. The CDR3 runs 20 residues. The V end lost 2 bases, the J end lost 0 bases, and 24 bases lay between the germline ends. The CDR3 region is CASSQKGPGSQHTSTDTQYF. CDR3 bases: TGCGCCAGCAGCCAAAAGGGACCTGGGTCACAACATACTAGCACAGATACGCAGTATTTT.

The chain joins TRBV5-1 to TRBJ2-3, with 9 nucleotides matching TRBD1. CDR1 and CDR2 from the germline V gene are SGHRS and YFSETQ. The CDR3 has 15 amino acids. V lost 0 bases and J lost 3; bases outside the gene matches: 2. The DNA for the CDR3 is TGCGCCAGCAGCTTGGCGACAGGGGGAACAGATACGCAGTATTTT. Translating it yields CASSLATGGTDTQYF.

The genes are TRBV20-1 and TRBJ2-7; no definite D call. The DNA end is a closer match to TRBJ2-5, so the J assignment may be wrong. The CDR3 runs to 13 residues. Germline V gives CDR1 DFQATT, CDR2 SNEGSKA (reference sequence). The CDR3 nucleotides are TGCAGTGCTAGAGATTCACAGACGGAGACCCAGTACTTC. Amino acids: CSARDSQTETQYF.

This clonotype showed up many times. The chain joins TRBV6-5 to TRBJ2-7, with D unresolved. The CDR3 covers 13 residues. V shed 10 bases and J shed 0 bases, with 13 bases lying between them. Germline CDR1 is MNHEY and CDR2 is SVGAGI. The CDR3 here is CATQKESSYEQYF. CDR3 DNA: TGTGCCACACAAAAGGAGAGCTCCTACGAGCAGTACTTC.

This rearrangement joins TRBV20-1 to TRBJ2-7, with 11 bases fitting TRBD1. The CDR3 length is 15 residues. J was trimmed by 5 bases and V by 3 bases; bases with no gene match: 9. Looked up from germline, CDR1 is DFQATT and CDR2 is SNEGSKA (reference sequence). CDR3: CSARDMDRGPDEQYF. In DNA form, the CDR3 reads TGCAGTGCTAGGGATATGGACAGGGGGCCAGACGAGCAGTACTTC.

The chain carries TRBV7-2 and TRBJ2-7; D might be TRBD1 or TRBD2, each matching 5 bases. V lost 5 bases to trimming and J lost 2 bases, with 19 bases between them. The CDR3 covers 16 residues. CDR1 SGHTA and CDR2 FQGNSA come from the germline V gene. CDR3 residues: CASSPSSTWGTYEQYF. For the CDR3, the DNA is TGTGCCAGCAGCCCCTCGTCGACTTGGGGGACCTACGAGCAGTACTTC.

V usage is TRBV20-1 and J usage is TRBJ2-1; 10 bases map to TRBD2. Trimming cost V 6 bases and J 5 bases; bases outside gene matches: 7. The CDR3 contains 14 residues. From germline, CDR1 is DFQATT and CDR2 SNEGSKA (reference sequence). CDR3 protein: CSAVLAGANNEQFF. In DNA, the CDR3 is TGCAGTGCAGTGCTAGCGGGAGCGAACAATGAGCAGTTCTTC.

In its sample, this clonotype was seen a few times. The J gene is TRBJ2-3, the V gene TRBV20-1; TRBD2 matches at 13 bases. The germline gives CDR1 DFQATT, CDR2 SNEGSKA (reference sequence). The CDR3 runs 17 residues. Unmatched junction bases numbered 9, after V lost 6 bases and J lost 0 bases. The CDR3, as DNA: TGCAGTGCCATCCCCGGGACTAGCGGGAAAAGCACAGATACGCAGTATTTT. Encoded protein: CSAIPGTSGKSTDTQYF.

This clonotype was detected a few times. The J gene is TRBJ2-1, the V gene TRBV4-3; D remains unclear. The CDR3 loop spans 14 amino acids. Trimming pared 0 bases from V and 14 bases from J, leaving 17 bases between. Germline CDR1 reads LGHNA; CDR2 reads YSLEER. The CDR3 DNA follows: TGCGCCAGCAGCCAAGACGGGCGGAGTGCGCCCAAGTTCTTC. Protein sequence: CASSQDGRSAPKFF.

This clonotype was seen only a few times. The V call is TRBV20-1, the J call TRBJ2-5; D is unresolved. The V gene lost 4 bases and the J gene lost 2 bases, with 11 bases spanning the gap. The germline gives CDR1 DFQATT, CDR2 SNEGSKA (reference sequence). There are 13 residues in the CDR3. CDR3 DNA: TGCAGTGCTATTAGCCCAAATCAAGAGACCCAGTACTTC. This encodes CSAISPNQETQYF.

This chain connects TRBV20-1 to TRBJ1-4; 10 bases fit TRBD1. V dropped 6 bases and J dropped 4; count of bases not matched to a gene: 11. This CDR3 is built from 16 residues. CDR1 and CDR2 (germline): DFQATT, SNEGSKA (reference sequence). The chain's CDR3 is CSAYPGQGRDNEKLFF. CDR3 sequence (DNA): TGCAGTGCCTATCCGGGACAGGGGCGAGATAATGAAAAACTGTTTTTT.

This clonotype was observed a handful of times. The V call is TRBV27, the J call TRBJ2-1; TRBD2 matches 7 bases. CDR1 is MNHEY and CDR2 is SMNVEV in the germline V gene (reference sequence). Germline trimming cut 3 bases from V and 5 bases from J; bases unmatched to any gene: 7. The CDR3 extends over 15 amino acids. The CDR3 sequence: CASSLGGRWNNEQFF. The CDR3 DNA follows: TGTGCCAGCAGTTTGGGAGGGAGATGGAACAATGAGCAGTTCTTC.

V is TRBV4-3 and J is TRBJ2-1; 8 nucleotides line up with TRBD2. Unmatched junction bases numbered 14, after V lost 0 bases and J lost 4 bases. This CDR3 is 19 amino acids long. The germline V gene has CDR1 LGHNA and CDR2 YSLEER. The CDR3 DNA sequence: TGCGCCAGCAGCCAAGACCCGGCCCTGGGCGGGGGGCCGTACAATGAGCAGTTCTTC. It yields the protein CASSQDPALGGGPYNEQFF.